This T cell receptor (beta chain) derives from a study of lymphopenia after photon versus proton radiotherapy. On this clone: Its antigen is unknown.

General study points: A bigger post-nadir fall in TCR diversity correlated inversely with survival time in deceased patients. Survival link was tested only in deceased patients; proton benefit remains a possibility. After lymphocyte nadir, photon-treated repertoires showed oligoclonal expansion, especially CD8+ Temra. Photon-treated patients lost naive T cells and TCR diversity; proton-treated stayed stable.

V gave up 1 base and J gave up 4 bases; unmatched junction bases: 4. Per the germline V gene, CDR1 is LGHNA and CDR2 is YSLEER. The CDR3 sequence is 16 residues long. TCRdb's table, derived via immunoSEQ multiplex PCR, lists solely in-frame clones and lacks some. The data contain approximately 35,000 clones, 75% to 90% of them singletons. The material was peripheral blood, obtained from a patient treated with photon-based radiotherapy. The origin of this receptor is a woman aged 50 to 60 with pancreatic cancer. J is TRBJ2-7 and V is TRBV4-3; the match to TRBD2 covers 13 bases. This chain's CDR3 is CASSQGLAGGSYEQYF. The CDR3 DNA reads TGCGCCAGCAGCCAAGGACTAGCGGGAGGAAGTTACGAGCAGTACTTC.